The source of this TCR beta chain is a study of blood T cell repertoires in COVID-19. Sequenced by immunoSEQ multiplex PCR; TCRdb stores in-frame clones only, minus some. The sample contains about 160,000 clones, roughly 90% of which appear only once. Germline loops: CDR1 ENHRY, CDR2 SYGVKD. The CDR3 covers 17 residues. V lost 0 bases and J 3 bases, leaving 14 bases between the germline ends. The TCR sequence derives from a man aged 55 to 70 with acute or convalescent COVID-19. The chain is built from TRBV10-3 and TRBJ2-2; possible D gene TRBD2, 6 bases. The sample was peripheral blood. CDR3 in amino acids: CAISESTLTSHTGELFF. Here the CDR3 DNA reads TGTGCCATCAGTGAGTCTACCTTGACTAGTCACACCGGGGAGCTGTTTTTT.